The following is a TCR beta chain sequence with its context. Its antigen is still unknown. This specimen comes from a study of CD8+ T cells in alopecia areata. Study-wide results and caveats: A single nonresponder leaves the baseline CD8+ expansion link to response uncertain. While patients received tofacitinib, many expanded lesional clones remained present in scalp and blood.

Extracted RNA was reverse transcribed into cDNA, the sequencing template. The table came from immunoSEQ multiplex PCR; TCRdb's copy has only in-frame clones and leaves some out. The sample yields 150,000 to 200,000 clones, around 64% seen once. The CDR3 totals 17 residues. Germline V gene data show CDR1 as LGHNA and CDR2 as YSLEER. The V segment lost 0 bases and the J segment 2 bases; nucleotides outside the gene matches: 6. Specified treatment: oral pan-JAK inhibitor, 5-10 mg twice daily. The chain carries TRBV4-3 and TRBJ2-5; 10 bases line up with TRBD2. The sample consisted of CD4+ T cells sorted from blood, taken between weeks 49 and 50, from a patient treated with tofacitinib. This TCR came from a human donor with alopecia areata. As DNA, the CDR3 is TGCGCCAGCAGCCAAGATATTAGCGGGGGGCTACAAGAGACCCAGTACTTC. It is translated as CASSQDISGGLQETQYF.